Below, one T cell receptor (beta chain) is given with its context. This specimen belongs to a study of CXCR3-negative and CXCR3-positive naive CD8 T cells. The CDR3 runs to 15 residues. Germline V CDR1 and CDR2: SQVTM, ANQGSEA. UMI-labeled 5' RACE TRB cDNA libraries were prepared from the cells. Using the 5' RACE reads, TCRdb records one entry per CDR3 protein without DNA. Its listing shows around 8,000 distinct CDR3 sequences. This TCR came from a human donor in good health. Some clones in this sample may be carry-over from other donors' samples. The sequencing sample was made of naive CXCR3- CD8+ T cells from blood. Specified subset: CD45RO-CCR7+CD27+CD95- naive CD8+ T cells lacking CXCR3 (TNR3-). This sequence joins TRBV29-1 and TRBJ2-7; the D call from TCRdb, TRBD1, cannot be confirmed without DNA. CDR3: CSVEGQAERPYEQYF.